What follows are 19 T cell receptor beta chains derived from one specimen sequenced in a study of graft-versus-host responses after intestinal transplantation. Researchers placed around 200,000 CFSE-labeled responder cells in culture with around 200,000 irradiated, violet-dye-labeled stimulator cells. Generated by immunoSEQ multiplex PCR, the TCRdb table keeps only in-frame clones and is missing some. In the table there are about 22,000 clones, 40% to 50% of which are singletons. Specimen: alloreactive CD8+ T cells from a mixed lymphocyte reaction culture, collected before intestinal transplant. Documented subset: CFSE-low proliferating T cells sorted from roughly six-day pre-transplant mixed lymphocyte reaction (GvH or HvG direction). These receptors were taken from a human patient who received an intestinal transplant.

This clone has only a few counts. The rearrangement links TRBV6-5 to TRBJ1-5; weak D call: TRBD1 (5 bases). Germline V gene lookup returns CDR1 MNHEY and CDR2 SVGAGI. This CDR3 region has 12 residues. V shed 5 bases and J shed 6 bases, with 8 bases lying between them. CDR3 region: CASSDRGQPQHF. CDR3 DNA sequence: TGTGCCAGCAGTGATAGGGGTCAGCCCCAGCATTTT.

In this sample, this clone is medium-sized. The chain links TRBV7-9 to TRBJ2-5, with D tentatively TRBD2 (6 bases). V was trimmed by 5 bases and J by 1 base, leaving 14 bases between them. Germline CDR1 SEHNR, CDR2 FQNEAQ (reference sequence). The CDR3 loop spans 15 amino acids. CDR3 loop: CASSTLLASQETQYF. CDR3 nucleotides: TGTGCCAGCAGCACACTCCTAGCGAGCCAAGAGACCCAGTACTTC.

This clone is termed medium-sized (0.01 to 0.1%). This chain connects TRBV5-1 to TRBJ1-2, with TRBD1 matching 7 bases. Germline loops: CDR1 SGHRS, CDR2 YFSETQ. The length of the CDR3 is 14 residues. The V gene end was trimmed by 0 bases and the J gene end by 7 bases; junction bases not matched to a gene: 6. The CDR3 nucleotides are TGCGCCAGCAGCTTGGTTGGGACAGTTCGTGGCTACACCTTC. Its protein product is CASSLVGTVRGYTF.

The V gene is TRBV11-3, the J gene TRBJ1-1; TRBD1 might be the D (5 bases). The CDR3 is 14 amino acids. Germline V gene data show CDR1 as SGHNT and CDR2 as YENEEA. Trimming cost V 5 bases and J 1 base, with 11 bases left between them. This chain's CDR3 is CASSLTTGNTEAFF. The CDR3 DNA reads as TGTGCCAGCAGCCTGACTACAGGGAACACTGAAGCTTTCTTT. Variable domain in full (rest from reference TRBV11-3 and TRBJ1-1): EAGVVQSPRYKIIEKKQPVAFWCNPISGHNTLYWYLQNLGQGPELLIRYENEEAVDDSQLPKDRFSAERLKGVDSTLKIQPAELGDSAVYLCASSLTTGNTEAFFGQGTRLTVV.

This chain links TRBV6-1 with TRBJ2-7; D assignment may be TRBD1 or TRBD2 (5 bases each). Trimming took off 5 bases at V and 2 bases at J, with 13 bases between the two ends. Germline values: CDR1 MNHNS, CDR2 SASEGT. The CDR3 sequence is 14 residues long. CDR3 in amino acids: CASSNRDGTYEQYF. The CDR3 DNA reads as TGTGCCAGCAGTAACCGGGACGGGACCTACGAGCAGTACTTC.

In this sample, this clone turned up a few times. The chain uses TRBV28 and TRBJ2-7; possible D gene TRBD1, 6 bases. With 7 bases removed from V and 2 bases from J, the gap between germline ends came to 18 bases. The CDR3 sequence is 15 residues long. Germline CDR1 is MDHEN and CDR2 is SYDVKM. The CDR3 loop is CASNVQGSPAYEQYF. The CDR3 DNA reads TGTGCCAGCAACGTACAGGGCTCCCCCGCCTACGAGCAGTACTTC.

This chain links TRBV6-1 with TRBJ1-2; D remains unclear. V was cut by 4 bases and J by 5 bases, with 8 bases left in between. This CDR3 is 12 amino acids long. CDR1 is MNHNS, CDR2 SASEGT, per germline. CDR3 protein: CASSANGYGYTF. CDR3 DNA: TGTGCCAGCAGTGCGAATGGATATGGCTACACCTTC.

This clone turned up a few times. The chain uses TRBV5-6 and TRBJ2-1, with D perhaps being TRBD1 or TRBD2 (5 bases each). Trimming took off 4 bases at V and 6 bases at J, with 17 bases between the two ends. This CDR3 contains 15 residues. Germline CDR1 is SGHDT and CDR2 is YYEEEE. CDR3 amino acids: CASSPLRVGGNEQFF. CDR3 in DNA: TGTGCCAGCAGCCCCCTCAGGGTAGGAGGCAATGAGCAGTTCTTC.

The rearrangement joins TRBV5-1 to TRBJ1-2; D remains ambiguous. With 0 bases removed from V and 4 bases from J, the gap between germline ends came to 16 bases. The CDR3 spans 16 residues. CDR1 is SGHRS and CDR2 is YFSETQ in the germline V gene. CDR3 DNA: TGCGCCAGCAGCTTGGCCGTCTCCTTGTGGGGCTATGGCTACACCTTC. Translated: CASSLAVSLWGYGYTF.

V is TRBV7-6 and J is TRBJ2-1; either TRBD1 or TRBD2 may fit D (6 bases each). This CDR3 contains 17 residues. V was shortened by 5 bases and J by 4 bases, with 21 bases between the two germline ends. Germline V gives CDR1 SGHVS, CDR2 FNYEAQ. CDR3 residues: CASSRPREGGGYNEQFF. In DNA, the CDR3 is TGTGCCAGCAGCCGACCGCGGGAAGGGGGTGGATACAATGAGCAGTTCTTC.

This clone has only a few counts. The chain uses TRBV30 and TRBJ2-3; the D is unclear. The CDR3 is 14 amino acids. V was pared by 0 bases and J by 9 bases, with 16 bases between. CDR1 and CDR2 from the germline V gene are GTSNPN and SVGIG (reference sequence). The CDR3 region is CAWSVPGPPRTQYF. The CDR3, as DNA: TGTGCCTGGAGTGTACCCGGCCCACCCCGGACGCAGTATTTT.

By share of the sample, this clone is medium-sized. V is TRBV5-1 and J is TRBJ1-1; 7 bases fit TRBD1. Trimming cost V 0 bases and J 6 bases; bases outside gene matches: 8. This CDR3 spans 15 amino acids. Germline CDR1 SGHRS, CDR2 YFSETQ. CDR3: CASSLATGRSAEAFF. CDR3 nucleotides: TGCGCCAGCAGCTTGGCGACAGGGAGGTCCGCTGAAGCTTTCTTT. Combining the CDR3 with reference TRBV5-1 and TRBJ1-1 gives the whole variable domain KAGVTQTPRYLIKTRGQQVTLSCSPISGHRSVSWYQQTPGQGLQFLFEYFSETQRNKGNFPGRFSGRQFSNSRSEMNVSTLELGDSALYLCASSLATGRSAEAFFGQGTRLTVV.

The chain employs TRBV5-6 and TRBJ2-7; 9 positions agree with TRBD1. Looked up from germline, CDR1 is SGHDT and CDR2 is YYEEEE. Trimming cost V 4 bases and J 2 bases; bases outside gene matches: 4. CDR3 length equals 14 residues. The CDR3 sequence: CASSRDRATYEQYF. The CDR3 nucleotides read TGTGCCAGCAGCCGGGACAGGGCAACCTACGAGCAGTACTTC.

This clone was counted between two and nine times. V usage is TRBV12-5 and J usage is TRBJ2-7; 7 bases are shared with TRBD1. Trimming cost V 3 bases and J 2 bases; bases outside gene matches: 13. There are 17 residues in the CDR3. The V gene's germline CDR1 is LGHNT and CDR2 FRNRAP. CDR3 bases: TGTGCTAGTGGTTTAAGGGGGCACCCTTACCTTACCTACGAGCAGTACTTC. Its protein product is CASGLRGHPYLTYEQYF.

This clone was detected a few times. The CDR3 loop reads CASRTGTSTNNEQFF. CDR3 nucleotides: TGCGCCAGCAGGACCGGGACTAGCACAAACAATGAGCAGTTCTTC. V usage is TRBV5-1 and J usage is TRBJ2-1, with 9 positions matching TRBD2. The V gene end was trimmed by 5 bases and the J gene end by 5 bases; junction bases not matched to a gene: 8. There are 15 residues in the CDR3. In germline, CDR1 is SGHRS, CDR2 YFSETQ.

V gene TRBV6-1 combines with J gene TRBJ1-2; no clear D. Germline values: CDR1 MNHNS, CDR2 SASEGT. The CDR3 has 18 amino acids. V shed 2 bases and J shed 1 base, with 20 bases lying between them. The chain's CDR3 is CASSEIHAMVEGNYGYTF. The CDR3 coding sequence is TGTGCCAGCAGTGAAATTCACGCGATGGTCGAAGGTAACTATGGCTACACCTTC.

By its share, this clone is medium-sized. The rearrangement links TRBV7-9 to TRBJ1-1; the D gene is possibly TRBD1 (6 bases). The germline V gene has CDR1 SEHNR and CDR2 FQNEAQ (reference sequence). The V gene lost 0 bases and the J gene lost 5 bases, with 10 bases spanning the gap. The CDR3 runs to 14 residues. CDR3 DNA sequence: TGTGCCAGCAGCTTAGCAGGGGGAGGTACTGAAGCTTTCTTT. Residues: CASSLAGGGTEAFF.

This clone was counted a few times. The genes are TRBV27 and TRBJ2-3, with D perhaps matching TRBD2 (6 bases). V gave up 4 bases and J gave up 6 bases, with 17 bases separating them. The CDR3 contains 15 residues. CDR1 and CDR2 from the germline V gene are MNHEY and SMNVEV (reference sequence). CDR3 coding DNA: TGTGCCAGCAGTTATAGCGGTAATTCGGGGGATACGCAGTATTTT. Translated, it gives CASSYSGNSGDTQYF.

This clone is categorized as medium-sized. The V call is TRBV28, the J call TRBJ1-4; D remains unclear. V lost 7 bases and J 0 bases, leaving 12 bases between the germline ends. The germline gives CDR1 MDHEN, CDR2 SYDVKM. The CDR3 loop spans 15 amino acids. The CDR3 sequence: CASKLTAPTNEKLFF. The CDR3 DNA sequence: TGTGCCAGCAAACTTACAGCTCCAACTAATGAAAAACTGTTTTTT.